These 13 T cell receptor beta chains share one sample of origin, sequenced in a study of T cell repertoires in cytomegalovirus infection. TCRdb re-called the reads with MiXCR, one entry per CDR3 protein. The sample yields 250,000 to 350,000 distinct CDR3 sequences, over 20% seen once. The source material was PBMCs. These receptors all come from a human donor in good health (CMV status not recorded). Some clones in this sample may be carry-over from other donors' samples.

This clonotype was seen more than once but under ten times. The chain is built from TRBV11-2 and TRBJ2-5; 10 nucleotides line up with TRBD1. Trimming cost V 4 bases and J 7 bases; bases outside gene matches: 6. This CDR3 region has 14 residues. Looked up from germline, CDR1 is SGHAT and CDR2 is FQNNGV. The chain's CDR3 is CASSSGQGGGTQYF. The CDR3 region has the DNA TGTGCCAGCAGCTCCGGACAGGGGGGAGGGACCCAGTACTTC.

This clonotype was seen just once. The V gene is TRBV15, the J gene TRBJ2-7; D uncertain. This CDR3 region has 12 residues. CDR1 is LNHNV and CDR2 is YYDKDF in the germline V gene (reference sequence). Trimming took off 3 bases at V and 4 bases at J, with 7 bases between the two ends. CDR3 in amino acids: CATSSGPYEQYF. The CDR3 region has the DNA TGTGCCACCAGCAGTGGACCGTACGAGCAGTACTTC.

The gene calls are TRBV20-1 and TRBJ1-5; no definite D call. Between the trimmed V and J ends, which lost 6 bases and 9 bases, there was a span of 18 bases. Germline loops: CDR1 DFQATT, CDR2 SNEGSKA (reference sequence). There are 13 residues in the CDR3. Here the CDR3 reads CSAQVSPDPPQHF. The CDR3 DNA reads as TGCAGTGCCCAGGTTTCGCCCGATCCGCCCCAGCATTTT.

This clonotype was counted ten times or more. The chain has TRBV12-3 or TRBV12-4 and TRBJ2-1; TRBD2 aligns across 11 bases. The V and J ends lost 3 bases and 2 bases, in that order; junction bases with no gene match: 6. This CDR3 region has 17 residues. The CDR3 here is CASSFGSGGAPYNEQFF. The CDR3 DNA sequence: TGTGCCAGCAGTTTCGGTAGCGGGGGGGCCCCCTACAATGAGCAGTTCTTC.

This clonotype was seen only a few times. The V and J genes are TRBV5-1 and TRBJ1-3; D gene uncertain. Germline V gene sequence: CDR1 SGHRS, CDR2 YFSETQ. This CDR3 is built from 17 residues. V lost 3 bases, J lost 2 bases, and 18 bases lay in between. The DNA for the CDR3 is TGCGCCAGCAGCTCTGCTCTGACTCCCGGACCTGGAAACACCATATATTTT. Amino acids: CASSSALTPGPGNTIYF.

CDR3 bases: TGTGCCAGCAGCCGCCCGCCCGGGAATCTCTACGAGCAGTACTTC. This gives the protein CASSRPPGNLYEQYF. The rearrangement uses TRBV27 and TRBJ2-7, with D possibly matching TRBD2 (5 bases). CDR1 MNHEY and CDR2 SMNVEV come from the germline V gene (reference sequence). The CDR3 has 15 amino acids. Trimming took off 6 bases at V and 3 bases at J, with 18 bases between the two ends.

This clonotype was recorded many times. The chain uses TRBV11-2 and TRBJ2-1; TRBD1 matches 8 bases. J lost 4 bases, V lost 1 base, and 3 bases had no gene match. The CDR3 consists of 15 residues. Germline V gene lookup returns CDR1 SGHAT and CDR2 FQNNGV. The DNA of the CDR3 is TGTGCCAGCAGCTTAGCGGACAGGGTTTACAATGAGCAGTTCTTC. It yields the protein CASSLADRVYNEQFF.

This clonotype was seen more than once but under ten times. This chain joins TRBV2 and TRBJ2-5; D unresolved. The CDR3 consists of 12 residues. In germline, CDR1 is SNHLY, CDR2 FYNNEI. V dropped 4 bases and J dropped 2 bases, with 5 bases sitting between them. The CDR3 sequence: CASSVGQETQYF. CDR3 DNA sequence: TGTGCCAGCAGTGTTGGTCAAGAGACCCAGTACTTC.

The chain couples TRBV5-1 to TRBJ2-7, with a possible D match to TRBD2 (5 bases). The V end was cut by 4 bases, the J end by 1 base, with 12 bases between. Germline V gives CDR1 SGHRS, CDR2 YFSETQ. The CDR3 spans 14 residues. Here the CDR3 DNA reads TGCGCCAGCAGCAAACTAGGAGAGTCCTACGAGCAGTACTTC. Translated: CASSKLGESYEQYF.

This sequence joins TRBV2 and TRBJ2-7; possible D gene TRBD1, 7 bases. Germline CDR1 and CDR2: SNHLY and FYNNEI. V dropped 3 bases and J dropped 4 bases, with 13 bases sitting between them. This CDR3 has 14 amino acids. The CDR3 is CASSEGRGRYEQYF. The CDR3, as DNA: TGTGCCAGCAGTGAGGGCAGGGGGAGGTACGAGCAGTACTTC.

The sample holds a few counts of this clonotype. The chain has TRBV19 and TRBJ2-3; D gene ambiguous. This CDR3 is 12 amino acids long. V dropped 7 bases and J dropped 6 bases, with 11 bases sitting between them. CDR1 is LNHDA and CDR2 is SQIVND in the germline V gene (reference sequence). The CDR3 sequence is CASNWAGDTQYF. The CDR3 region has the DNA TGTGCCAGTAACTGGGCAGGCGATACGCAGTATTTT.

With respect to this clonotype: Mismatch with germline at one junction end may stem from a read error. The chain recombines TRBV19 with TRBJ1-1; D unresolved. Per germline, CDR1 LNHDA and CDR2 SQIVND (reference sequence). This CDR3 is built from 15 residues. The CDR3 DNA reads as TGTACCAGTAAACCGGTAGGCCGAGGGCACACTGAAGCTTTCTTT. It translates to CTSKPVGRGHTEAFF.

A remark on this clonotype: Relative to the germline gene, one junction end is altered; a read error may explain this. The rearrangement links TRBV6-2 or TRBV6-3 to TRBJ2-2; 8 bases align to TRBD2. The CDR3 spans 16 residues. The germline V gene encodes CDR1 MNHEY and CDR2 SVGEGT. In DNA form, the CDR3 reads TGTGCCAGCAGTCTAGTTAGCGGGACGGTCACCGGGGAGCTGTTCTTT. This translates into CASSLVSGTVTGELFF.